Listed here is a single T cell receptor beta chain. The data belong to a study of T cells in tumors after PD-1 blockade. Profiled with immunoSEQ multiplex PCR; TCRdb holds only in-frame clones, not every one. The profile covers around 45,000 clones, with roughly 84% appearing a single time and roughly 9.4% taken by the ten largest. CDR3 length equals 16 residues. Trimming left V 3 bases short and J 2 bases short, with 14 bases between. CDR1 is SEHNR and CDR2 is FQNEAQ in the germline V gene (reference sequence). The source was PBMCs, collected before anti-PD-1 therapy. The V gene is TRBV7-9, the J gene TRBJ2-4; D is possibly TRBD1 (7 bases). This TCR was recovered from a human donor with advanced basal cell or squamous cell carcinoma (not recorded which). DNA of the CDR3: TGTGCCAGCAGCTTTGGATCAGGGGGGACCAAAAACATTCAGTACTTC. It is translated as CASSFGSGGTKNIQYF.